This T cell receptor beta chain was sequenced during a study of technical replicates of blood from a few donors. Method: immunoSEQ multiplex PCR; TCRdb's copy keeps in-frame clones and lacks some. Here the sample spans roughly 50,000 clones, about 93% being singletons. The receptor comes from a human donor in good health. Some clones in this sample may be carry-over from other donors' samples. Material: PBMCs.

The CDR3 DNA reads TGTGCCAGCAGTTGGGACACACAGAGCTCCTACGAGCAGTACTTC. Its protein is CASSWDTQSSYEQYF. The chain joins TRBV28 to TRBJ2-7, with a tentative D call TRBD1 (6 bases). This CDR3 is 15 amino acids long. The germline V and J ends were trimmed by 4 bases and 0 bases, with 13 bases remaining between them. Per the germline V gene, CDR1 is MDHEN and CDR2 is SYDVKM.